This T cell receptor (beta chain) was profiled in a study of T-cell memory formation after mild COVID-19. Whole-study findings and limits: Some clones that responded turned up in pre-infection memory, which suggests that cross-reactive memory joined in. CD4+ contracting clones lay mainly in CM and EM, CD8+ ones in EMRA.

Using its own MiXCR run on the 5' RACE reads, TCRdb lists one record per CDR3 protein. The sample lists roughly 400,000 distinct CDR3 sequences, roughly 17% occurring once. Germline V gene sequence: CDR1 SGHTA, CDR2 FQGNSA. This CDR3 is built from 13 residues. V lost 5 bases and J 3 bases, leaving 11 bases between the germline ends. Details on this clonotype: Its antigen remains unknown.

This chain uses TRBV7-2 with TRBJ2-7; maybe TRBD2 (6 bases). Specimen: PBMCs or a T cell subset sorted from them (not recorded which). This TCR was recovered from a man aged 18 to 30 who had mild COVID-19 (a few samples of this study predate the infection). Cell type and time point are not known. CDR3 sequence (DNA): TGTGCCAGCAGCAACTCCGGGGGCTACGAGCAGTACTTC. Its translation is CASSNSGGYEQYF.